This TCR beta chain was sequenced in a study of radiation and T cells in renal cell carcinoma. Data came from immunoSEQ multiplex PCR; TCRdb stores just in-frame clones and leaves some out. The repertoire has around 140,000 clones, approximately 90% of them found once; the top ten carry about 4.3%. The CDR3 length is 16 residues. Germline V CDR1 and CDR2: MNHEY, SMNVEV (reference sequence). V shed 2 bases and J 2 bases; nucleotides not matched to a gene: 7. The time point is: baseline pretreatment blood. Documented treatment: 15 Gy SBRT to primary tumor, nephrectomy 4 weeks later. The chain links TRBV27 to TRBJ2-3; 7 positions agree with TRBD1. This sequence originates from a woman in her 70s with renal cell carcinoma. Sequenced material: blood, taken from a patient whose treatment included radiotherapy and nephrectomy. In nucleotides, the CDR3 is TGTGCCAGCAGTTTAGAATTTAGGGGGCCCACAGATACGCAGTATTTT. Encoded protein: CASSLEFRGPTDTQYF.